Below, 22 T cell receptor beta chains from the same sample are listed, as sequenced in a study of glioma-infiltrating T cells after dendritic cell vaccination. The protocol was immunoSEQ multiplex PCR, while the TCRdb copy is restricted to in-frame clones and leaves out a portion. The repertoire consists of over 75,000 clones, with 70% to 90% occurring once and the leading ten covering over 2%. The time point was: after dendritic cell vaccination, including at tumor progression/relapse. The sequencing here drew on blood, taken after dendritic cell vaccination. The receptors here all came from a human donor with glioblastoma.

The genes are TRBV7-2 and TRBJ2-1; a weak D match, TRBD1 (5 bases). V lost 3 bases and J lost 6, with 12 bases in between. Germline values: CDR1 SGHTA, CDR2 FQGNSA. The CDR3 contains 14 residues. The DNA for the CDR3 is TGTGCCAGCAGCTTCGACCCCAGGGCCAATGAGCAGTTCTTC. It is translated as CASSFDPRANEQFF.

The chain carries TRBV6-1 and TRBJ1-2; 7 bases align to TRBD1. CDR1 and CDR2 (germline): MNHNS, SASEGT. V dropped 2 bases and J dropped 4; count of bases not matched to a gene: 7. The CDR3 runs 15 residues. CDR3 nucleotides: TGTGCCAGCAGTGAACTCCCGCAGGGGGTCTATGGCTACACCTTC. It codes for CASSELPQGVYGYTF.

This clone was observed a single time. This rearrangement joins TRBV11-3 to TRBJ1-1; D is perhaps TRBD1 (6 bases). V dropped 3 bases and J dropped 10 bases, with 18 bases sitting between them. Germline loops: CDR1 SGHNT, CDR2 YENEEA. This CDR3 is 14 amino acids long. The CDR3 protein is CASSLRGATDVAFF. The CDR3 nucleotides read TGTGCCAGCAGCTTGCGGGGGGCGACTGATGTAGCTTTCTTT.

The rearrangement uses TRBV12-5 and TRBJ2-3, with 11 bases matching TRBD2. Per the germline V gene, CDR1 is LGHNT and CDR2 is FRNRAP. V was clipped by 6 bases and J by 0 bases; unmatched bases: 5. The CDR3 extends over 16 amino acids. The CDR3 region is CASGSGTSGSTDTQYF. In DNA form, the CDR3 reads TGTGCTAGTGGCTCCGGGACTAGCGGAAGCACAGATACGCAGTATTTT.

This clone was recorded a few times. The genes are TRBV4-2 and TRBJ2-3; 9 positions match TRBD2. Per germline, CDR1 LGHNA and CDR2 YNFKEQ. The V gene end was trimmed by 0 bases and the J gene end by 4 bases; junction bases not matched to a gene: 5. The CDR3 covers 16 residues. CDR3 nucleotide sequence: TGTGCCAGCAGCCAAGATAGCGGGGGCGGGCCAGATACGCAGTATTTT. It yields the protein CASSQDSGGGPDTQYF.

The V gene is TRBV7-9, the J gene TRBJ2-1; 11 positions agree with TRBD2. Germline V gene data show CDR1 as SEHNR and CDR2 as FQNEAQ (reference sequence). The junction had 7 bases not matched to a gene; V was cut back by 2 bases and J by 10 bases. The CDR3 extends over 15 amino acids. For the CDR3, the DNA is TGTGCCAGCAGCTTAATAGCGGGAGGGCCTTTAGAGCAGTTCTTC. Translation gives CASSLIAGGPLEQFF. The full variable domain, completed using reference TRBV7-9 and TRBJ2-1, is DTGVSQNPRHKITKRGQNVTFRCDPISEHNRLYWYRQTLGQGPEFLTYFQNEAQLEKSRLLSDRFSAERPKGSFSTLEIQRTEQGDSAMYLCASSLIAGGPLEQFFGPGTRLTVL.

The chain combines TRBV7-9 with TRBJ1-2; D is possibly TRBD1 (5 bases). Germline V gene data show CDR1 as SEHNR and CDR2 as FQNEAQ (reference sequence). V lost 5 bases and J 4 bases, leaving 17 bases between the germline ends. This CDR3 has 15 amino acids. The CDR3 here is CASSGTTDRTYGYTF. The CDR3 bases are TGTGCCAGCAGCGGGACTACCGACAGAACCTATGGCTACACCTTC. The whole variable domain, remainder taken from reference TRBV7-9 and TRBJ1-2, is DTGVSQNPRHKITKRGQNVTFRCDPISEHNRLYWYRQTLGQGPEFLTYFQNEAQLEKSRLLSDRFSAERPKGSFSTLEIQRTEQGDSAMYLCASSGTTDRTYGYTFGSGTRLTVV.

This chain joins TRBV5-1 and TRBJ2-5; TRBD2 is a possible D gene (5 bases). Germline values: CDR1 SGHRS, CDR2 YFSETQ. V lost 6 bases and J lost 5, with 8 bases in between. The CDR3 consists of 11 residues. CDR3 sequence (DNA): TGCGCCAGCACAGGAGGTGAGACCCAGTACTTC. This encodes CASTGGETQYF. Looking up the rest from reference TRBV5-1 and TRBJ2-5 gives the full variable domain: KAGVTQTPRYLIKTRGQQVTLSCSPISGHRSVSWYQQTPGQGLQFLFEYFSETQRNKGNFPGRFSGRQFSNSRSEMNVSTLELGDSALYLCASTGGETQYFGPGTRLLVL.

The chain recombines TRBV6-5 with TRBJ2-5, with a possible D match to TRBD2 (6 bases). Deletions cut 0 bases from V and 5 bases from J, with 10 bases between. Germline V gene data show CDR1 as MNHEY and CDR2 as SVGAGI. The CDR3 sequence is 14 residues long. CDR3: CASSYSLASETQYF. The CDR3 nucleotides read TGTGCCAGCAGTTACTCCCTAGCGTCCGAGACCCAGTACTTC.

The gene calls are TRBV6-5 and TRBJ1-5, with D tentatively TRBD1 (5 bases). The CDR3 runs 13 residues. Germline CDR1 is MNHEY and CDR2 is SVGAGI. V dropped 4 bases and J dropped 5 bases, with 9 bases sitting between them. The CDR3 sequence is CASSLQQDQPQHF. DNA for the CDR3: TGTGCCAGCAGTTTACAACAGGATCAGCCCCAGCATTTT.

The chain combines TRBV6-1 with TRBJ1-2; TRBD1 aligns across 10 bases. Germline assignment: CDR1 MNHNS and CDR2 SASEGT. The CDR3 extends over 15 amino acids. With 5 bases clipped from V and 4 bases from J, the junction kept 7 bases outside the gene matches. This CDR3 is CASSTRDRGTYGYTF. In DNA form, the CDR3 reads TGTGCCAGCAGTACACGGGACAGGGGTACCTATGGCTACACCTTC.

The chain has TRBV16 and TRBJ2-5; 9 bases line up with TRBD1. The CDR3 extends over 15 amino acids. Per germline, CDR1 KGHSY and CDR2 FQNENV. Unmatched junction bases numbered 5, after V lost 3 bases and J lost 3 bases. The CDR3 DNA is TGTGCCAGCAGCCATCTGGGGACAGGGAAAGAGACCCAGTACTTC. Translating gives CASSHLGTGKETQYF.

The chain links TRBV5-6 to TRBJ2-7; 7 bases are shared with TRBD1. Germline V gene lookup returns CDR1 SGHDT and CDR2 YYEEEE. The CDR3 loop spans 15 amino acids. J lost 0 bases, V lost 1 base, and 4 bases had no gene match. CDR3 residues: CASSLYRGSSYEQYV. CDR3 sequence (DNA): TGTGCCAGCAGCTTGTACAGGGGCAGCTCCTACGAGCAGTACGTC.

The chain has TRBV18 and TRBJ1-3, with 7 nucleotides matching TRBD1. Trimming cost V 2 bases and J 14 bases; bases outside gene matches: 9. Germline V gives CDR1 KGHSH, CDR2 LQKENI. The CDR3 extends over 13 amino acids. For the CDR3, the DNA is TGTGCCAGCTCACCAGCCTCCGGGACAGCCTTATATTTT. The encoded protein is CASSPASGTALYF.

This chain connects TRBV7-2 to TRBJ2-2, with D uncertain. CDR3 size: 13 residues. Germline lookup yields CDR1 SGHTA and CDR2 FQGNSA. The V and J ends lost 4 bases and 6 bases respectively, with 9 bases between them. The CDR3, as DNA: TGTGCCAGCAGCTCTATATATCCCGGGGAGCTGTTTTTT. This sequence encodes CASSSIYPGELFF.

The gene calls are TRBV6-5 and TRBJ2-5; D is ambiguous. V dropped 2 bases and J dropped 2 bases, with 6 bases sitting between them. Germline CDR1 and CDR2: MNHEY and SVGAGI. This CDR3 spans 13 amino acids. The CDR3 loop is CASSYVQQETQYF. In DNA form, the CDR3 reads TGTGCCAGCAGTTACGTTCAGCAAGAGACCCAGTACTTC.

This chain links TRBV18 with TRBJ2-5, with D possibly TRBD1 on 5 matching bases. The J call is in doubt because the DNA end fits TRBJ2-7 better. The CDR3 is made up of 14 amino acids. Germline assignment: CDR1 KGHSH and CDR2 LQKENI. This CDR3 is CASLKGAESYEQYF. CDR3 in DNA: TGTGCCAGCTTGAAAGGGGCCGAATCCTACGAGCAGTACTTC.

The chain links TRBV5-4 to TRBJ2-3; 9 bases align to TRBD1. Germline lookup yields CDR1 SGHNT and CDR2 YYREEE (reference sequence). The CDR3 has 16 residues. V gave up 2 bases and J gave up 2 bases; unmatched junction bases: 6. CDR3: CASSFLTGGDTDTQYF. CDR3 DNA: TGTGCCAGCAGCTTCCTGACAGGGGGGGACACAGATACGCAGTATTTT.

CDR3 sequence reads: CASSLARGGAPNYGYTF. The DNA for the CDR3 is TGTGCCAGCAGCTTAGCGAGGGGAGGGGCCCCAAACTATGGCTACACCTTC. The chain couples TRBV7-9 to TRBJ1-2; D may be TRBD1 (5 bases). V was pared by 0 bases and J by 2 bases, with 16 bases between. CDR1 SEHNR and CDR2 FQNEAQ come from the germline V gene (reference sequence). This CDR3 contains 17 residues.

This clone was detected a few times. This chain joins TRBV5-8 and TRBJ1-5; D gene unclear. Germline loops: CDR1 SGHTS, CDR2 YDEGEE. Deletions cut 2 bases from V and 5 bases from J, with 8 bases between. There are 13 residues in the CDR3. CDR3 nucleotides: TGTGCCAGCAGCTTTGAAAGCTATCAGCCCCAGCATTTT. This codes for CASSFESYQPQHF.

The chain joins TRBV6-5 to TRBJ1-2; TRBD1 matches 8 bases. CDR3 size: 15 residues. With 0 bases clipped from V and 8 bases from J, the junction kept 8 bases outside the gene matches. Looked up from germline, CDR1 is MNHEY and CDR2 is SVGAGI. CDR3: CASSYSRTGSGGYTF. CDR3 in DNA: TGTGCCAGCAGTTACTCCCGGACAGGGTCCGGCGGCTACACCTTC.

This chain links TRBV25-1 with TRBJ1-5; D not resolved. Germline CDR1 MGHDK, CDR2 SYGVNS. The CDR3 is 14 residues long. Trimming shortened V by 3 bases and J by 3 bases, and 9 bases separated the two germline ends. CDR3 sequence: CASSDYGSNQPQHF. The CDR3 region has the DNA TGTGCCAGCAGTGATTACGGGTCCAATCAGCCCCAGCATTTT.